One and the same sample provided the 10 T cell receptor beta chains below, sequenced in a study of T cell responses to AZD1222 COVID-19 vaccine. TCRdb keeps only in-frame clones here, not all; method: immunoSEQ multiplex PCR. The repertoire holds around 60,000 clones, roughly 90% seen once, with 4.9% in the top ten. Sequenced here: peripheral blood, sampled on day 0 of AZD1222 vaccination. The receptors here all came from an adult in good health.

The chain uses TRBV6-5 and TRBJ1-2; possible D gene TRBD1, 5 bases. Germline values: CDR1 MNHEY, CDR2 SVGAGI. Deletions cut 8 bases from V and 2 bases from J, with 15 bases between. This CDR3 is 14 amino acids long. The CDR3: CASGKGVGNYGYTF. CDR3 bases: TGTGCCAGCGGAAAAGGGGTCGGCAACTATGGCTACACCTTC.

This clone appeared once. The genes are TRBV5-1 and TRBJ2-2, with no clear D. Germline V gene data show CDR1 as SGHRS and CDR2 as YFSETQ. Trimming took 2 bases from V and 2 from J, leaving 10 bases between them. There are 15 residues in the CDR3. The CDR3 region is CASSFSGPNTGELFF. CDR3 DNA: TGCGCCAGCAGCTTTTCGGGTCCTAACACCGGGGAGCTGTTTTTT.

The chain is built from TRBV10-1 and TRBJ2-1, with D possibly called TRBD1 or TRBD2 (6 bases each). This CDR3 is 15 amino acids long. With 4 bases removed from V and 1 base from J, the gap between germline ends came to 11 bases. In germline, CDR1 is WNHNN, CDR2 SYGVQD (reference sequence). The CDR3 coding sequence is TGCGCCAGCAGTGGGGGGGCCGGGTCCTACAATGAGCAGTTCTTC. This encodes CASSGGAGSYNEQFF.

This chain connects TRBV11-2 to TRBJ2-7, with no clear D. Germline CDR1 SGHAT, CDR2 FQNNGV. V was trimmed by 4 bases and J by 4 bases, leaving 5 bases between them. This CDR3 region has 11 residues. CDR3 region: CASSSGYEQYF. In nucleotides, the CDR3 is TGTGCCAGCAGCTCAGGTTACGAGCAGTACTTC.

The chain couples TRBV7-9 to TRBJ2-7; D unclear. Germline V gene sequence: CDR1 SEHNR, CDR2 FQNEAQ (reference sequence). The CDR3 length is 13 residues. V dropped 2 bases and J dropped 5 bases, with 10 bases sitting between them. The CDR3 region is CASSLNVVNEQYF. For the CDR3, the DNA is TGTGCCAGCAGCTTAAATGTTGTGAACGAGCAGTACTTC. Combining the CDR3 with reference TRBV7-9 and TRBJ2-7 gives the whole variable domain DTGVSQNPRHKITKRGQNVTFRCDPISEHNRLYWYRQTLGQGPEFLTYFQNEAQLEKSRLLSDRFSAERPKGSFSTLEIQRTEQGDSAMYLCASSLNVVNEQYFGPGTRLTVT.

The rearrangement links TRBV19 to TRBJ1-4; unclear D gene. The CDR3 spans 13 residues. CDR1 is LNHDA and CDR2 is SQIVND in the germline V gene (reference sequence). Trimming stripped 9 bases from V and 7 bases from J, with 15 bases between. The CDR3 here is CASREGWGEKLFF. The DNA of the CDR3 is TGTGCCAGCAGAGAGGGATGGGGTGAAAAACTGTTTTTT.

J is TRBJ1-1 and V is TRBV5-1, with 7 nucleotides matching TRBD1. J gave up 3 bases and V 5 bases, and 4 bases lay outside the gene matches. Germline V gene data show CDR1 as SGHRS and CDR2 as YFSETQ. CDR3 length: 13 residues. The CDR3 nucleotides read TGCGCCAGCAGTCTGCAGGGGGACACTGAAGCTTTCTTT. Protein sequence: CASSLQGDTEAFF.

The chain is built from TRBV6-5 and TRBJ1-2; 7 nucleotides line up with TRBD1. The CDR3 contains 16 residues. Losses at the gene ends were 0 bases for V and 2 bases for J; bases not matched to a gene: 6. CDR1 MNHEY and CDR2 SVGAGI come from the germline V gene. The CDR3: CASSYSGQELNYGYTF. The CDR3 nucleotides are TGTGCCAGCAGTTACTCTGGACAGGAACTAAACTATGGCTACACCTTC.

This chain joins TRBV18 and TRBJ1-5, with 12 positions matching TRBD1. V shed 5 bases, J shed 7 bases, and the junction held 9 bases outside the gene matches. This CDR3 has 16 amino acids. Germline CDR1 KGHSH, CDR2 LQKENI. The CDR3 bases are TGTGCCAGCTCAGAAACGGGACAGGGGGCGGGACAGCCCCAGCATTTT. It is translated as CASSETGQGAGQPQHF.

This clone has more than one count but fewer than ten. The J gene is TRBJ1-1, the V gene TRBV30; tentatively, D is TRBD1 (5 bases). This CDR3 is 15 amino acids long. V was shortened by 3 bases and J by 1 base, with 15 bases between the two germline ends. CDR1 and CDR2 from the germline V gene are GTSNPN and SVGIG (reference sequence). The DNA of the CDR3 is TGTGCCTGGAGGGATTGGTGGACAAAGAACACTGAAGCTTTCTTT. The encoded protein is CAWRDWWTKNTEAFF.